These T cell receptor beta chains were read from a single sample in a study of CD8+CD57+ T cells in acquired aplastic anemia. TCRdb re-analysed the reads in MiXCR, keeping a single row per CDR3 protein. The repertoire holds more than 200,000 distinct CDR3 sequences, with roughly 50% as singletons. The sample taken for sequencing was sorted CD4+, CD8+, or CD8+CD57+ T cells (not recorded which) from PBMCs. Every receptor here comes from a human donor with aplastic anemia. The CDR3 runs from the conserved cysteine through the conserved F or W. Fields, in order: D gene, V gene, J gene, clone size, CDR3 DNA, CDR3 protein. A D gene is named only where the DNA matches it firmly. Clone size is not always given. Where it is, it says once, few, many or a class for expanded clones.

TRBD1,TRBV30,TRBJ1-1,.,TGTGCCGGGGGACAGCTGAACACTGAAGCTTTCTTT,CAGGQLNTEAFF
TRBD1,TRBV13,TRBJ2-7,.,TGTGCCAGCACCCTTACCGGGACAGCGAGCTCCTACGAGCAGTACTTC,CASTLTGTASSYEQYF
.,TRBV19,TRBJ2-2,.,TGTGCCAGTAGTAATTACGGCGCAGCGAACACCGGGGAGCTGTTTTTT,CASSNYGAANTGELFF
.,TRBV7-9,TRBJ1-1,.,TGTGCCAGCATAGGGATGGGGGACACTGAAGCTTTCTTT,CASIGMGDTEAFF
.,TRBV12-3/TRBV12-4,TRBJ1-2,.,TGTGCCAGCAGTTTAGCTGGCGGGACTGGAAACACCTTC,CASSLAGGTGNTF
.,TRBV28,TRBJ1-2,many,TGTGCCAGCAGTTCGGTTGGAAGCTATGGCTACACCTTC,CASSSVGSYGYTF
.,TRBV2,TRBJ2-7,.,TGTGCCAGCAGTGTTGACGGCGCGGGCGGGGAGCTGTACTTC,CASSVDGAGGELYF
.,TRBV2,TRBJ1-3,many,TGTGCCAGCAGCCAAGGGAGCTCTGGAAACACCATATATTTT,CASSQGSSGNTIYF
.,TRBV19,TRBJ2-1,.,TGTGCCACCACTCCGGGACGTGAGCAGTTCTTC,CATTPGREQFF
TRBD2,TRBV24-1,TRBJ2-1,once,TGTGCCACCAGTGACTCTAGCGGGATTAGTTCCTACAATGAGCAGTTCTTC,CATSDSSGISSYNEQFF
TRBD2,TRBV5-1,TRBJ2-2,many,TGCGCCAGCAGCTTATGGACTAGCGGGAACACCGGGGAGCTGTTTTTT,CASSLWTSGNTGELFF
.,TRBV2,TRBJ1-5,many,TGTGCCAGCAGTGTATTAGACAGGAGCAATCAGCCCCAGCATTTT,CASSVLDRSNQPQHF
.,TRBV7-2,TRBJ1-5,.,TGTGCCAGCAGCTTAGCGAACGGGGAATCCCAGCATTTT,CASSLANGESQHF
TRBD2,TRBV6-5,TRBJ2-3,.,TGTGCCAGCAGTTACGGGGCTAGCGGGGGGGGCACAGATACGCAGTATTTT,CASSYGASGGGTDTQYF
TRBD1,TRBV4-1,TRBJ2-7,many,TGCGCCAGCAGCCAAGTCTTTGCGACAGGGGCCACCAGCTCCTACGAGCAGTACTTC,CASSQVFATGATSSYEQYF
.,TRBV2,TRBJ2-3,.,TGTGCCAGCTCAACAGATACGCAGTATTTT,CASSTDTQYF
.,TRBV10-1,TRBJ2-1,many,TGCGCCAGCAGTGAGTCACGGGGAAGGGGCAATGAGCAGTTCTTC,CASSESRGRGNEQFF
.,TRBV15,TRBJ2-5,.,TGTGCCACCAGCATCAGGGTTGGAGAGGCCCAGTACTTC,CATSIRVGEAQYF
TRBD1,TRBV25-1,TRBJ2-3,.,TGTGCCAGCAGTAGAACGACAGGGATCAGCACAGATACGCAGTATTTT,CASSRTTGISTDTQYF
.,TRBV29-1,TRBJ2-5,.,TGCAGCGTCGGCGGGACGGAGCAAGAGACCCAGTACTTC,CSVGGTEQETQYF
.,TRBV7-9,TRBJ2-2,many,TGTGCCAGCAGTCCCGTTAAGAACACCGGGGAGCTGTTTTTT,CASSPVKNTGELFF
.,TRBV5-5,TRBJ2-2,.,TGTGCCAGCAGCTTGCATGGGGGCTACACCGGGGAGCTGTTTTTT,CASSLHGGYTGELFF
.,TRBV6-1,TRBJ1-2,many,TGTGCCAGCAGTGAATTTACGAGCTATGGCTACACCTTC,CASSEFTSYGYTF
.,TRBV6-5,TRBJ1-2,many,TGTGCCAGCAGGTACCCCGTGGCCAGAAACTATGGCTACACCTTC,CASRYPVARNYGYTF
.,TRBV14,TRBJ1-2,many,TGTGCCAGCAGCCAAGGACAGGACTATGGCTACACCTTC,CASSQGQDYGYTF
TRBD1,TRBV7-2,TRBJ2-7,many,TGTGCCAGCAGCTTAAACAGGGGGGACCACGAGCAGTACTTC,CASSLNRGDHEQYF
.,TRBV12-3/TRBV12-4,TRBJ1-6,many,TGTGCCAGCAGTTTAGCTCCATTCACCCTCCACTTT,CASSLAPFTLHF
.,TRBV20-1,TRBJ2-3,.,TGCAGTGCCCCCCTCCAGTCAGATACGCAGTATTTT,CSAPLQSDTQYF
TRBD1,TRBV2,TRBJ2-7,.,TGTGCCAGCAGTACCCCCGGGACAGGGAGCGAGCAGTACTTC,CASSTPGTGSEQYF
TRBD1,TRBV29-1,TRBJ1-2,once,TGCAGCGTGGGACAGGGGCCGACTCTTGATAAGTACAGCAAGGATGGCTACACCTTC,CSVGQGPTLDKYSKDGYTF
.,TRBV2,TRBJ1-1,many,TGTGCCAGCAGTGAATCTCGGGGTGAAGCTTTCTTT,CASSESRGEAFF
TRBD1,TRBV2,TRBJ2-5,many,TGTGCCAGCAGTCCGGGGACAGGGGGAATGGAGACCCAGTACTTC,CASSPGTGGMETQYF
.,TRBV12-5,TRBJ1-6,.,TGTGCTAGTGGTCCCGGCGCGAAAGGGCAAAATTCACCCCTCCACTTT,CASGPGAKGQNSPLHF
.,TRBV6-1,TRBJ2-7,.,TGTGCCAGCAGTACAGGGAGCTGGTACGAGCAGTACTTC,CASSTGSWYEQYF
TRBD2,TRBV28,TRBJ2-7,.,TGTGCCAGCAGTTTACCTTCGGGAGGAATCTACGAGCAGTACTTC,CASSLPSGGIYEQYF
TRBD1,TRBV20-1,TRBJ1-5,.,TGCAGTGCACAGACAGGGGGCAATCAGCCCCAGCATTTT,CSAQTGGNQPQHF
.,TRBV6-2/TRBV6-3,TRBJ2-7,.,TGTGCCAGCAGTTACGGAATCGAGCAGTACTTC,CASSYGIEQYF
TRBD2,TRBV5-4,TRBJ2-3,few,TGTGCCAGCAGCACGGGACTAGCGGGGGGGCATGCAGATACGCAGTATTTT,CASSTGLAGGHADTQYF
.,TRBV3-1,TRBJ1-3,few,TGTGCCAGCAGCCAAGATTTAGGGAGAAACACCATATATTTT,CASSQDLGRNTIYF
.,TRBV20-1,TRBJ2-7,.,TGCAGTGCTACCCCGGGACAAGCCTACGAGCAGTACTTC,CSATPGQAYEQYF
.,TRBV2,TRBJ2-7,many,TGTGCCAGCAGTGGTGAATACGAGCAGTACTTC,CASSGEYEQYF
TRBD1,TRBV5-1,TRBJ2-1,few,TGTGCCAGCAGCCAGGGACAGGGAAGTTTCTTATACAATGAGCAGTTCTTC,CASSQGQGSFLYNEQFF
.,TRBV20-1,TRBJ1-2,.,TGCAGTGCTAAGCGCCCGGCGAACTATGGCTACACCTTC,CSAKRPANYGYTF
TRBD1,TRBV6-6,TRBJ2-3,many,TGTGCCAGCACGTTTTCGGGACAGGGGGCAGATACGCAGTATTTT,CASTFSGQGADTQYF
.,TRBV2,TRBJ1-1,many,TGTGCCAGCATAGGACAACCCCTTGAAGCTTTCTTT,CASIGQPLEAFF
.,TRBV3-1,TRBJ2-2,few,TGTGCCAGCAGCCAGGGGACCGGGGAGCTGGTTTTT,CASSQGTGELVF
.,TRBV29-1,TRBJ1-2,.,TGCAGCGCCAGTGGGGGGGATGGCTACACCTTC,CSASGGDGYTF